This note documents a single TCR beta chain sequence. The sample originates from a study of blood T cell repertoires in COVID-19. Either two negative PCRs, clearance, or symptom resolution qualified Cohort 3 donors as recovered. The V gene's germline CDR1 is MNHEY and CDR2 SMNVEV (reference sequence). J was trimmed by 9 bases and V by 5 bases; bases with no gene match: 0. The CDR3 has 11 amino acids. TCRdb's copy holds only in-frame clones and misses some; the assay was immunoSEQ multiplex PCR. This table has 260,000 or so clones, about 85% appearing once. V is TRBV27 and J is TRBJ2-4; TRBD2 agrees at 8 bases. The sample taken for sequencing was PBMCs or T cells enriched from blood (not recorded which). This clonotype was sampled from a woman between 45 and 60 years old who had recovered from COVID-19. This CDR3 reads CASSAGGIQYF. The CDR3 coding sequence is TGTGCCAGCAGTGCGGGGGGCATTCAGTACTTC.